This T cell receptor (beta chain) was retrieved from a study of cytomegalovirus exposure and HLA in healthy donors. Primers for the PCR totalled 60 Vbeta and 13 Jbeta. Assay: immunoSEQ multiplex PCR; the TCRdb copy retains only in-frame clones and omits some. This repertoire shows about 99,000 clones, around 77% found once; its top ten account for 3.5% to 4.5%. Turning to this clone: Its target is not known.

The study's findings and limits: Cytomegalovirus association was listed for roughly 160 TCR beta chains. From TCR beta sequences, most subjects' HLA-A and HLA-B alleles were reportedly predicted accurately. Some V segments, including TRBV6-2 and TRBV6-3, were excluded as indistinguishable.

CDR3 length: 12 amino acids. Germline assignment: CDR1 SQVTM and CDR2 ANQGSEA. Trimming removed 2 bases from V and 5 bases from J, with 9 bases in between. Sequencing was done on a sample of PBMCs. This chain links TRBV29-1 with TRBJ1-1; perhaps TRBD1 as D (5 bases). The origin of this receptor is a man in his forties or fifties in good health and CMV-seropositive. The CDR3 nucleotides are TGCAGCGTTGAATCCGGGGGGACTGAAGCTTTCTTT. Amino acids: CSVESGGTEAFF.